The next 20 T cell receptor beta chains were all read from a single sample in a study of shared clonotypes between healthy human individuals (dated by TCRdb to 2018 to 2020). Library creation used the immunoSEQ multiplex PCR assay. The table comes from immuneACCESS by way of TCRdb, which keeps in-frame sequences with V and J called. Part of the clones is missing from these tables; in studies checked, under half for an unresolved V gene and the rest for unknown reasons. The sample has approximately 470,000 clones on record, 81% of them singletons. The ten largest account for about an eighth of the sample. The sequencing sample was made of PBMCs. All receptors come from a woman between 40 and 50 years old in good health. Some clones in this sample may be carry-over from other donors' samples.

On this clone: Other DNA sequences from this sample encode an identical CDR3 as well. The chain joins TRBV19 to TRBJ2-7, with D possibly being TRBD1 (5 bases). Germline CDR1 is LNHDA and CDR2 is SQIVND (reference sequence). V lost 5 bases and J 3 bases, leaving 26 bases between the germline ends. The CDR3 is made up of 18 amino acids. The CDR3 loop is CASSLTAFDLLGVYEQYF. The CDR3 DNA reads as TGTGCCAGTAGTTTAACCGCCTTCGACCTGCTAGGGGTCTACGAGCAGTACTTC.

The rearrangement links TRBV6-1 to TRBJ1-1; TRBD1 matches 7 bases. V lost 5 bases and J lost 0; bases outside the gene matches: 3. The CDR3 totals 14 residues. Germline V CDR1 and CDR2: MNHNS, SASEGT. The CDR3 coding sequence is TGTGCCAGCAGTTTACAGGGGATGAACACTGAAGCTTTCTTT. This gives the protein CASSLQGMNTEAFF.

The chain carries TRBV7-9 and TRBJ2-5, with 12 bases matching TRBD2. Trimming removed 5 bases from V and 7 bases from J; junction bases left unmatched: 14. The V gene's germline CDR1 is SEHNR and CDR2 FQNEAQ (reference sequence). This CDR3 spans 17 amino acids. CDR3: CASSQEWTSGKRGTQYF. The DNA for the CDR3 is TGTGCCAGCAGCCAGGAATGGACTAGCGGGAAGAGAGGGACCCAGTACTTC.

The chain recombines TRBV21-1 with TRBJ2-7; TRBD1, the table's D call, lacks a check against the DNA. TRBV21-1 has pseudogene status. CDR3 length: 15 amino acids. CDR3: CASTPESRGQVEQYF. The DNA for the CDR3 is TGTGCCAGCACCCCTGAAAGTAGGGGGCAGGTCGAGCAGTACTTC.

The sample holds a few counts of this clone. The J gene is TRBJ1-1, the V gene TRBV28; TRBD1 aligns across 7 bases. J lost 2 bases, V lost 4 bases, and 10 bases had no gene match. Germline V gene lookup returns CDR1 MDHEN and CDR2 SYDVKM. This CDR3 has 16 amino acids. The CDR3 here is CASSSPLRQGNTEAFF. The DNA of the CDR3 is TGTGCCAGCAGTTCGCCCCTAAGACAGGGTAACACTGAAGCTTTCTTT.

About this clone itself: A far larger clone is a single base away, which makes a read error likely. The J gene is TRBJ2-5, the V gene TRBV14, with D perhaps TRBD2 (6 bases). Germline CDR1 reads SGHDN; CDR2 reads FVKESK. V lost 7 bases to trimming and J lost 5 bases, with 14 bases between them. The CDR3 covers 13 residues. CDR3 amino acids: CASIPHGGETQYF. In DNA form, the CDR3 reads TGTGCCAGCATCCCTCACGGAGGGGAGACCCAGTACTTC.

The chain uses TRBV5-6 and TRBJ2-4; a possible D gene is TRBD2 (6 bases). CDR1 is SGHDT, CDR2 YYEEEE, per germline. The CDR3 contains 14 residues. Deletions cut 2 bases from V and 16 bases from J, with 22 bases between. The CDR3 is CASSFWASRDFPYF. CDR3 nucleotides: TGTGCCAGCAGCTTTTGGGCATCTCGGGACTTCCCTTACTTC.

This clone was counted ten times or more. V and J are TRBV27 and TRBJ1-1; tentatively, D is TRBD1 (5 bases). The CDR3 runs to 15 residues. CDR1 MNHEY and CDR2 SMNVEV come from the germline V gene (reference sequence). V shed 5 bases and J shed 3 bases, with 16 bases lying between them. CDR3 sequence reads: CASSPRGRRYTEAFF. CDR3 nucleotide sequence: TGTGCCAGCAGTCCTCGGGGCAGGCGCTACACTGAAGCTTTCTTT.

The chain has TRBV9 and TRBJ2-1; D may be TRBD2 (6 bases). The CDR3 has 16 residues. With 2 bases removed from V and 4 bases from J, the gap between germline ends came to 16 bases. Germline-derived CDR1 and CDR2 are SGDLS and YYNGEE. In DNA form, the CDR3 reads TGTGCCAGCAGCGTCCGCGGATCTGGGACTTACAATGAGCAGTTCTTC. Protein sequence: CASSVRGSGTYNEQFF.

The J gene is TRBJ1-1, the V gene TRBV5-1; TRBD1 is a possible D gene (6 bases). V lost 0 bases to trimming and J lost 2 bases, with 14 bases between them. CDR1 and CDR2 (germline): SGHRS, YFSETQ. The CDR3 is made up of 16 amino acids. Here the CDR3 DNA reads TGCGCCAGCAGCTTGGCGTCAGGGGCGGGAAACACTGAAGCTTTCTTT. Translated, it gives CASSLASGAGNTEAFF. The full variable domain, completed using reference TRBV5-1 and TRBJ1-1, is KAGVTQTPRYLIKTRGQQVTLSCSPISGHRSVSWYQQTPGQGLQFLFEYFSETQRNKGNFPGRFSGRQFSNSRSEMNVSTLELGDSALYLCASSLASGAGNTEAFFGQGTRLTVV.

V gene TRBV7-8 combines with J gene TRBJ2-7; 8 bases fit TRBD1. This CDR3 has 15 residues. After removal of 5 bases from V and 1 base from J, the junction contained 7 bases not matched to a gene. Germline CDR1 is SGHVS and CDR2 is FQNEAQ. The CDR3 DNA is TGTGCCAGCAGCCCAAGGACAGGGAGTTCCTACGAGCAGTACTTC. Protein sequence: CASSPRTGSSYEQYF. The full variable domain, rest sourced from reference TRBV7-8 and TRBJ2-7, is GAGVSQSPRYKVAKRGQDVALRCDPISGHVSLFWYQQALGQGPEFLTYFQNEAQLDKSGLPSDRFFAERPEGSVSTLKIQRTQQEDSAVYLCASSPRTGSSYEQYFGPGTRLTVT.

V and J are TRBV5-6 and TRBJ1-1; D gene uncertain. CDR3 length: 15 amino acids. CDR1 is SGHDT, CDR2 YYEEEE, per germline. With 2 bases removed from V and 0 bases from J, the gap between germline ends came to 11 bases. CDR3: CASSLGRHMNTEAFF. In nucleotides, the CDR3 is TGTGCCAGCAGCTTAGGCCGACACATGAACACTGAAGCTTTCTTT.

CDR3 nucleotides: TGTGCCAGCAGTGAAATTTGGGGCGGGACAGCCTACAATGAGCAGTTCTTC. Translating gives CASSEIWGGTAYNEQFF. The chain is built from TRBV6-4 and TRBJ2-1; perhaps TRBD1 as D (7 bases). The CDR3 length is 17 residues. Between the trimmed V and J ends, which lost 3 bases and 2 bases, there was a span of 17 bases. CDR1 is MRHNA and CDR2 is SNTAGT in the germline V gene.

On this clone itself: It may be a read error: a sequence one base away is much more abundant. This chain connects TRBV10-3 to TRBJ1-6, with TRBD1 matching 11 bases. Germline assignment: CDR1 ENHRY and CDR2 SYGVKD. The CDR3 is made up of 16 amino acids. J lost 12 bases, V lost 10 bases, and 17 bases had no gene match. The CDR3 loop reads CATQTGTGQGDLPLHF. The CDR3 nucleotides are TGTGCCACCCAAACGGGGACGGGACAGGGGGATTTACCCCTCCACTTT.

Points on this clone: With only one base between it and a far larger clone, this is likely a read error. Additional DNA sequences in this sample encode the identical CDR3. The chain has TRBV5-1 and TRBJ2-1; maybe TRBD1 (5 bases). CDR1 and CDR2 from the germline V gene are SGHRS and YFSETQ. The ends were cut back, 4 bases at V and 4 bases at J, with 15 bases in the middle. The CDR3 has 15 amino acids. CDR3 coding DNA: TGCGCCAGCAGCCTGGAAGGGGATCTATACAATGAGCAGTTCTTC. Amino acid sequence: CASSLEGDLYNEQFF.

The chain joins TRBV28 to TRBJ2-7; a weak D match, TRBD2 (7 bases). The CDR3 is 18 residues long. Germline CDR1 MDHEN, CDR2 SYDVKM. Trimming took 5 bases from V and 3 from J, leaving 26 bases between them. CDR3 amino acids: CASSRGGGSSLSLYEQYF. The DNA for the CDR3 is TGTGCCAGCAGTAGGGGGGGCGGGAGCTCCTTATCCCTCTACGAGCAGTACTTC.

The rearrangement uses TRBV30 and TRBJ1-2, with a tentative D call TRBD1 (5 bases). Deletions cut 0 bases from V and 7 bases from J, with 12 bases between. The CDR3 is 13 amino acids. Per the germline V gene, CDR1 is GTSNPN and CDR2 is SVGIG (reference sequence). This chain's CDR3 is CAWSVQPTGGYTF. CDR3 bases: TGTGCCTGGAGTGTACAACCCACAGGTGGCTACACCTTC. The full variable domain, with the rest looked up from reference TRBV30 and TRBJ1-2, is SQTIHQWPATLVQPVGSPLSLECTVEGTSNPNLYWYRQAAGRGLQLLFYSVGIGQISSEVPQNLSASRPQDRQFILSSKKLLLSDSGFYLCAWSVQPTGGYTFGSGTRLTVV.

The chain has TRBV28 and TRBJ1-1, with D possibly matching TRBD1 (5 bases). V was clipped by 3 bases and J by 0 bases, with 11 bases between them. This CDR3 has 15 residues. Germline V gives CDR1 MDHEN, CDR2 SYDVKM. In DNA form, the CDR3 reads TGTGCCAGCAGTTTGGTCCAGGGTTTGAACACTGAAGCTTTCTTT. Encoded protein: CASSLVQGLNTEAFF.

V usage is TRBV10-2 and J usage is TRBJ2-7, with D perhaps being TRBD1 or TRBD2 (5 bases each). This CDR3 is built from 12 residues. V was shortened by 4 bases and J by 2 bases, with 6 bases between the two germline ends. Germline CDR1 WSHSY, CDR2 SAAADI. This CDR3 is CASSGGTYEQYF. The CDR3 nucleotides read TGCGCCAGCAGTGGGGGGACCTACGAGCAGTACTTC.

This chain connects TRBV29-1 to TRBJ2-1; 14 bases match TRBD2. CDR3 length: 17 residues. CDR1 and CDR2 from the germline V gene are SQVTM and ANQGSEA. V was clipped by 1 base and J by 1 base; unmatched bases: 3. CDR3 amino acids: CSVEGTSGRKSYNEQFF. CDR3 DNA sequence: TGCAGCGTTGAAGGGACTAGCGGGAGGAAGTCCTACAATGAGCAGTTCTTC.